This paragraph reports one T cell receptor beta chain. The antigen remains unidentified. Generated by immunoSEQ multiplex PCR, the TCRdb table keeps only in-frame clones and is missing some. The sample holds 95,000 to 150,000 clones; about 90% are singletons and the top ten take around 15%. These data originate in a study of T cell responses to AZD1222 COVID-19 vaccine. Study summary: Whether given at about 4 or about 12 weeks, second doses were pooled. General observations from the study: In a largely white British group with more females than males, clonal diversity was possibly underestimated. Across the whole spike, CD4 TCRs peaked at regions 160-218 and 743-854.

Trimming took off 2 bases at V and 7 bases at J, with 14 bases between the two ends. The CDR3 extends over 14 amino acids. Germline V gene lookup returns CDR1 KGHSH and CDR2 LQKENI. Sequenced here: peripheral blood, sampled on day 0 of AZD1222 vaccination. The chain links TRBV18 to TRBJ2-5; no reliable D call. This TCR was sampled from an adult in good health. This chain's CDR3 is CASSPRRERTTQYF. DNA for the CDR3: TGTGCCAGCTCACCAAGGCGCGAGAGAACGACCCAGTACTTC.